This T cell receptor beta chain was sequenced for a study of blood T cell repertoires in COVID-19. About the research overall: The United States, Italy and Spain were the sources of the acute and convalescent COVID-19 samples.

Sequencing was performed with immunoSEQ multiplex PCR; in TCRdb, only in-frame clones are kept and a portion is missing. The table records approximately 200,000 clones, around 89% of them present only once. Trimming removed 5 bases from V and 1 base from J; junction bases left unmatched: 6. The CDR3 covers 16 residues. Germline lookup yields CDR1 MDHEN and CDR2 SYDVKM. The V call is TRBV28, the J call TRBJ2-2; TRBD1 matches 8 bases. This clonotype was sampled from a man between 65 and 85 years old with acute or convalescent COVID-19. The sample taken for sequencing was peripheral blood. The chain's CDR3 is CASSRRTGLNTGELFF. The CDR3 coding sequence is TGTGCCAGCAGTAGAAGGACAGGGCTGAACACCGGGGAGCTGTTTTTT.